Sequencing of this TCR beta chain was carried out in a study of blood T cell repertoires in COVID-19. Germline V CDR1 and CDR2: MNHEY, SVGAGI. The CDR3 has 13 residues. The V gene end was trimmed by 6 bases and the J gene end by 9 bases; junction bases not matched to a gene: 10. TCRdb's copy holds only in-frame clones and misses some; the assay was immunoSEQ multiplex PCR. This sample carries 200,000 or so clones, about four fifths of them seen once, and the ten largest clones take approximately 1.2%. The chain has TRBV6-5 and TRBJ2-7, with 8 bases lining up with TRBD1. Source material: PBMCs or T cells enriched from blood (not recorded which). This TCR was recovered from a woman aged 40 to 50 with acute COVID-19. The CDR3 sequence is CASRTGDRLWQYF. For the CDR3, the DNA is TGTGCCAGCAGGACAGGGGATCGGCTATGGCAGTACTTC.